This TCR beta chain derives from a study of OX40 agonist ivuxolimab in advanced cancers. With V trimmed by 2 bases and J by 4 bases, 5 bases remained unmatched. Germline V gene sequence: CDR1 SGHAT, CDR2 FQDESV (reference sequence). This CDR3 spans 15 amino acids. Sampling times: baseline, cycle 4 day 1, cycle 7 day 1. TCRdb's copy holds only in-frame clones and misses some; the assay was immunoSEQ multiplex PCR. The profile shows about 95,000 clones, nearly 90% of them singletons. The sequence derives from an adult with an advanced solid tumor such as melanoma, head and neck, liver or kidney cancer. The sample here was CD4+ or CD8+ T cells sorted from blood, taken in a trial of the OX40 agonist ivuxolimab. The chain combines TRBV11-1 with TRBJ1-2; 9 bases are shared with TRBD1. The chain's CDR3 is CASSLPGQGPYGYTF. For the CDR3, the DNA is TGTGCCAGCAGCTTACCGGGACAGGGACCCTATGGCTACACCTTC.